This T cell receptor beta chain was documented in a study of blood T cell repertoires in COVID-19. Study at large: COVID-19 samples from acute and convalescent phases originated in the United States, Italy and Spain.

Clones were read by immunoSEQ multiplex PCR, and TCRdb kept only the in-frame ones, dropping some. The sample consists of over 150,000 clones, approximately 85% of them appearing once. Enrollment of patients from Seattle took place during active infection, with longitudinal follow-up. Germline V gene sequence: CDR1 SGHDN, CDR2 FVKESK. The CDR3 totals 15 residues. V was clipped by 3 bases and J by 7 bases, with 16 bases between them. Input material: peripheral blood. V is TRBV14 and J is TRBJ2-1, with TRBD2 as a possible D gene (6 bases). The sequence derives from a woman in her sixties or seventies with COVID-19, enrolled during active disease. CDR3 nucleotide sequence: TGTGCCAGCAGCCATCTTTCTAGCGTGGGAAATGAGCAGTTCTTC. Amino acid sequence: CASSHLSSVGNEQFF.